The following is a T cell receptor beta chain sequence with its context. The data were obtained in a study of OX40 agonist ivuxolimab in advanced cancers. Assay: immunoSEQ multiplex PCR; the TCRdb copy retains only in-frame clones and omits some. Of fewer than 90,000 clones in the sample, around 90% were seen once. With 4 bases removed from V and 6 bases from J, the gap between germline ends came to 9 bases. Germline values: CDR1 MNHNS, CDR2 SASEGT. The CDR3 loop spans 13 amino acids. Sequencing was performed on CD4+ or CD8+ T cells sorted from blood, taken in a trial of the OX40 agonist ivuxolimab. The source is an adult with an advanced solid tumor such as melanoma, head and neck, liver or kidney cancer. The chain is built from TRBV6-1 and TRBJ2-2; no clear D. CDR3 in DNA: TGTGCCAGCAGTGGAGTCCTTTCCGGGGAGCTGTTTTTT. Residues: CASSGVLSGELFF.